This T cell receptor (beta chain) emerged from a study of identical twins. Germline CDR1 and CDR2: SQVTM and ANQGSEA. This CDR3 comprises 16 residues. Losses at the gene ends were 4 bases for V and 4 bases for J; bases not matched to a gene: 5. TCRdb reanalysed the 5' RACE reads using MiXCR and keeps one entry per CDR3 protein. The repertoire has hundreds of thousands of distinct CDR3 sequences, about 20% of them found once; the top ten carry less than 15%. This sample also appeared in a second study, on T cells expressing NK-cell markers. That paper states: In the group of eight sequenced donors, seven were HCMV-seropositive and one was seronegative.

The chain carries TRBV29-1 and TRBJ2-3, with 16 nucleotides matching TRBD2. The specimen sequenced was PBMCs. The receptor's source is a woman aged 18-35 years in good health. The CDR3 DNA reads as TGCAGCGTTGTAGGGACTAGCGGGGGGGCTGCAGATACGCAGTATTTT. It yields the protein CSVVGTSGGAADTQYF.